These 29 T cell receptor beta chains originate from one sample sequenced in a study of T cell responses to AZD1222 COVID-19 vaccine. Sequenced by immunoSEQ multiplex PCR; TCRdb stores in-frame clones only, minus some. The table has tens of thousands of clones, about 78% seen once. The sequencing used peripheral blood, collected on day 0 of AZD1222 vaccination. The receptors were gathered from an adult in good health.

The rearrangement joins TRBV9 to TRBJ2-7; D is uncertain. CDR3 length: 15 amino acids. V lost 2 bases to trimming and J lost 0 bases, with 12 bases between them. The germline V gene has CDR1 SGDLS and CDR2 YYNGEE. CDR3 nucleotide sequence: TGTGCCAGCAGCGTTTCGGGCGATCCCTCCTACGAGCAGTACTTC. This encodes CASSVSGDPSYEQYF.

This sequence joins TRBV25-1 and TRBJ1-6; a possible D gene is TRBD1 (6 bases). CDR1 and CDR2 from the germline V gene are MGHDK and SYGVNS. The CDR3 totals 14 residues. V was cut by 8 bases and J by 6 bases, with 14 bases left in between. The CDR3 bases are TGTGCCAGCGCCAGAGGACAGCCTAATTCACCCCTCCACTTT. Residues: CASARGQPNSPLHF. Looking up the rest from reference TRBV25-1 and TRBJ1-6 gives the full variable domain: EADIYQTPRYLVIGTGKKITLECSQTMGHDKMYWYQQDPGMELHLIHYSYGVNSTEKGDLSSESTVSRIRTEHFPLTLESARPSHTSQYLCASARGQPNSPLHFGNGTRLTVT.

This clone was counted a single time. The chain links TRBV5-8 to TRBJ1-5, with TRBD1 identical over 8 bases. After removal of 3 bases from V and 6 bases from J, the junction contained 5 bases not matched to a gene. Germline CDR1 and CDR2: SGHTS and YDEGEE. The CDR3 has 14 residues. As DNA, the CDR3 is TGTGCCAGCAGCTCCGATACAGGGGGTCAGCCCCAGCATTTT. Translation: CASSSDTGGQPQHF.

V is TRBV30 and J is TRBJ2-7; 7 bases agree with TRBD2. After removal of 3 bases from V and 7 bases from J, the junction contained 3 bases not matched to a gene. Germline V gene lookup returns CDR1 GTSNPN and CDR2 SVGIG (reference sequence). There are 11 residues in the CDR3. The CDR3 loop reads CAWRVAGEQYF. The CDR3 nucleotides read TGTGCCTGGAGAGTAGCGGGTGAGCAGTACTTC.

This clone occurred once. The chain carries TRBV6-6 and TRBJ1-2; 7 nucleotides agree with TRBD1. J was trimmed by 2 bases and V by 5 bases; bases with no gene match: 5. The CDR3 is 14 residues long. Germline V gene lookup returns CDR1 MNHNY and CDR2 SVGAGI (reference sequence). In nucleotides, the CDR3 is TGTGCCAGCAGTCCTGAGGGACAGAACTATGGCTACACCTTC. Translation gives CASSPEGQNYGYTF.

A remark on this clone: One end of the junction fails to match germline, which may point to a read error. The chain carries TRBV12-5 and TRBJ1-5; 7 bases are a match to TRBD1. This CDR3 has 10 residues. The V gene's germline CDR1 is LGHNT and CDR2 FRNRAP. The CDR3 DNA follows: TGTGCTAGTGGTTTGAGACAGGGTGATTTT. Translated, it gives CASGLRQGDF.

CDR3 amino acids: CASSVGLAGDIYTGELFF. CDR3 DNA sequence: TGTGCCAGCAGCGTAGGGCTAGCGGGCGATATCTACACCGGGGAGCTGTTTTTT. The J gene is TRBJ2-2, the V gene TRBV9; 8 bases fit TRBD2. Germline V lookup: CDR1 SGDLS, CDR2 YYNGEE. Trimming removed 0 bases from V and 3 bases from J; junction bases left unmatched: 10. The CDR3 is 18 amino acids.

The chain recombines TRBV19 with TRBJ2-7; 7 bases agree with TRBD1. Germline trimming cut 6 bases from V and 7 bases from J; bases unmatched to any gene: 6. This CDR3 has 12 residues. Germline V gene lookup returns CDR1 LNHDA and CDR2 SQIVND (reference sequence). The CDR3 protein is CASSLRQGEQYF. CDR3 nucleotides: TGTGCCAGTAGCCTCCGACAGGGAGAGCAGTACTTC.

The J gene is TRBJ2-5, the V gene TRBV7-2, with no clear D. CDR1 is SGHTA and CDR2 is FQGNSA in the germline V gene. The CDR3 extends over 14 amino acids. The V and J ends lost 1 base and 5 bases respectively, with 11 bases between them. The CDR3 is CASSLDYYTETQYF. DNA for the CDR3: TGTGCCAGCAGCTTAGACTATTACACGGAGACCCAGTACTTC.

The chain joins TRBV28 to TRBJ1-2, with 7 positions matching TRBD1. V lost 1 base to trimming and J lost 6 bases; unmatched junction nucleotides: 2. The CDR3 is made up of 13 amino acids. CDR1 is MDHEN, CDR2 SYDVKM, per germline. In nucleotides, the CDR3 is TGTGCCAGCAGTTTATCGACAGGGAATGGCTACACCTTC. Translated: CASSLSTGNGYTF.

This chain joins TRBV5-4 and TRBJ2-1; 7 bases are a match to TRBD2. The CDR3 consists of 16 residues. Germline trimming cut 4 bases from V and 0 bases from J; bases unmatched to any gene: 7. Germline-derived CDR1 and CDR2 are SGHNT and YYREEE (reference sequence). The CDR3 coding sequence is TGTGCCAGCAGCCTCAATAGCGGGTTCTCCTACAATGAGCAGTTCTTC. Translated, it gives CASSLNSGFSYNEQFF.

This clone was seen more than once but under ten times. The CDR3 bases are TGTGCCAGCAGCTTAAACCGGGATACGCAGTATTTT. Amino acids: CASSLNRDTQYF. The chain recombines TRBV14 with TRBJ2-3, with no clear D. Trimming left V 5 bases short and J 6 bases short, with 9 bases between. This CDR3 comprises 12 residues. CDR1 and CDR2 (germline): SGHDN, FVKESK.

The chain uses TRBV5-1 and TRBJ2-7; 9 positions agree with TRBD2. The CDR3 has 16 residues. The J segment lost 0 bases and the V segment lost 0 bases, leaving 4 bases of the junction unmatched. CDR1 SGHRS and CDR2 YFSETQ come from the germline V gene. The CDR3 DNA reads TGCGCCAGCAGCTTGGCCCCTAGCGGGATCTCCTACGAGCAGTACTTC. This codes for CASSLAPSGISYEQYF.

This clone showed up just once. The gene calls are TRBV11-3 and TRBJ2-1; 10 positions agree with TRBD1. This CDR3 is built from 13 residues. V dropped 11 bases and J dropped 5; count of bases not matched to a gene: 6. Per the germline V gene, CDR1 is SGHNT and CDR2 is YENEEA. Written as DNA, the CDR3 is TGTGCCGGGAGACAGGGGGCCGACAATGAGCAGTTCTTC. This encodes CAGRQGADNEQFF.

V usage is TRBV19 and J usage is TRBJ2-5; D possibly corresponds to TRBD2 (5 bases). From germline, CDR1 is LNHDA and CDR2 SQIVND (reference sequence). Trimming shortened V by 5 bases and J by 1 base, and 14 bases separated the two germline ends. The CDR3 length is 15 residues. The DNA of the CDR3 is TGTGCCAGTAGTTCCCTCCTCGGACTCCAAGAGACCCAGTACTTC. It encodes CASSSLLGLQETQYF.

The chain carries TRBV27 and TRBJ1-6; D remains unclear. This CDR3 spans 15 amino acids. V was pared by 3 bases and J by 11 bases, with 17 bases between. CDR1 and CDR2 (germline): MNHEY, SMNVEV (reference sequence). CDR3 nucleotide sequence: TGTGCCAGCAGTTTGGAATTAGGCGGGAACACACCCCTCCACTTT. Translated, it gives CASSLELGGNTPLHF.

The chain links TRBV5-1 to TRBJ1-2, with TRBD1 matching 9 bases. The length of the CDR3 is 14 residues. The V gene's germline CDR1 is SGHRS and CDR2 YFSETQ. V shed 4 bases and J 4 bases; nucleotides not matched to a gene: 5. The CDR3 bases are TGCGCCAGCAGCCCCCCGGGACAGGGCTATGGCTACACCTTC. Translating it yields CASSPPGQGYGYTF.

This rearrangement joins TRBV4-1 to TRBJ1-6; no definite D call. The CDR3 runs 15 residues. Germline assignment: CDR1 MGHRA and CDR2 YSYEKL. V lost 1 base and J 9 bases, leaving 13 bases between the germline ends. The CDR3 DNA reads as TGCGCCAGCAGCCAAGGAGGGTTCGCCGGTTCACCCCTCCACTTT. It specifies CASSQGGFAGSPLHF.

The J gene is TRBJ2-3, the V gene TRBV19, with 8 bases matching TRBD2. The CDR3 is 15 amino acids. Germline assignment: CDR1 LNHDA and CDR2 SQIVND (reference sequence). Trimming cost V 2 bases and J 2 bases; bases outside gene matches: 3. The CDR3 DNA reads TGTGCCAGTAGTATACTAGCGGGTTACACAGATACGCAGTATTTT. This encodes CASSILAGYTDTQYF.

This chain connects TRBV6-5 to TRBJ2-5; D possibly corresponds to TRBD1 (5 bases). In germline, CDR1 is MNHEY, CDR2 SVGAGI. Between the trimmed V and J ends, which lost 2 bases and 5 bases, there was a span of 15 bases. The CDR3 is 15 amino acids. The CDR3, as DNA: TGTGCCAGCAGTTACCGGCGCCAAAAGGGGGAGACCCAGTACTTC. Its translation: CASSYRRQKGETQYF.

About this clone: Distinct nucleotide sequences in the sample also encode this CDR3. The rearrangement links TRBV7-2 to TRBJ1-1; D is undetermined. The CDR3 consists of 13 residues. CDR1 is SGHTA, CDR2 FQGNSA, per germline. Trimming took 5 bases from V and 0 from J, leaving 7 bases between them. The CDR3 region has the DNA TGTGCCAGCAGCCTAGAGATGAACACTGAAGCTTTCTTT. Its translation: CASSLEMNTEAFF.

This chain links TRBV5-6 with TRBJ1-1; TRBD1 might be the D (6 bases). Germline CDR1 SGHDT, CDR2 YYEEEE. The CDR3 consists of 15 residues. The V gene lost 3 bases and the J gene lost 0 bases, with 12 bases spanning the gap. CDR3 loop: CASSSYDRMNTEAFF. For the CDR3, the DNA is TGTGCCAGCAGCTCATACGACAGGATGAACACTGAAGCTTTCTTT.

The chain couples TRBV14 to TRBJ1-5; D not resolved. The V and J ends lost 1 base and 4 bases respectively, with 5 bases between them. This CDR3 comprises 13 residues. Germline V gives CDR1 SGHDN, CDR2 FVKESK. CDR3 coding DNA: TGTGCCAGCAGCCAAGCGACGAATCAGCCCCAGCATTTT. Its translation: CASSQATNQPQHF.

CDR3 DNA: TGTGCCACCAGCAGAGGTTGGACAGGGAGAATAAAGGAGAACACTGAAGCTTTCTTT. Its translation: CATSRGWTGRIKENTEAFF. The chain carries TRBV15 and TRBJ1-1; 8 positions match TRBD1. The ends lost 1 base at V and 1 base at J; junction bases unmatched: 14. Germline V gives CDR1 LNHNV, CDR2 YYDKDF (reference sequence). The CDR3 consists of 19 residues.

The chain combines TRBV28 with TRBJ1-6; D may be TRBD1 (6 bases). Germline V gene lookup returns CDR1 MDHEN and CDR2 SYDVKM. Deletions cut 6 bases from V and 4 bases from J, with 10 bases between. The CDR3 extends over 14 amino acids. The CDR3 protein is CASSRDTYNSPLHF. For the CDR3, the DNA is TGTGCCAGCAGCAGGGACACATATAATTCACCCCTCCACTTT.

J is TRBJ2-3 and V is TRBV18; possibly TRBD2 for D (6 bases). This CDR3 has 15 residues. Germline lookup yields CDR1 KGHSH and CDR2 LQKENI. V was cut by 1 base and J by 0 bases, with 8 bases left in between. The CDR3 bases are TGTGCCAGCTCACCACTAGCGGAGAGCACAGATACGCAGTATTTT. This translates into CASSPLAESTDTQYF.

For this clone: This could be a read error, since a much larger clone is one nucleotide away. This sample includes further DNA sequences coding for the same CDR3. The chain carries TRBV6-1 and TRBJ1-2, with D possibly matching TRBD1 (5 bases). The germline V gene encodes CDR1 MNHNS and CDR2 SASEGT. The CDR3 totals 15 residues. The CDR3 DNA sequence: TGTGCCAGCAGTGAAGGGGGAGGGGAAAACTATGGATACACCTTC. Protein: CASSEGGGENYGYTF.

The V gene is TRBV28, the J gene TRBJ1-5; D ambiguous. Trimming took off 3 bases at V and 2 bases at J, with 14 bases between the two ends. The CDR3 has 16 residues. Per the germline V gene, CDR1 is MDHEN and CDR2 is SYDVKM. CDR3 protein: CASSFRRQAGNQPQHF. The CDR3 DNA follows: TGTGCCAGCAGTTTCAGGAGGCAAGCGGGCAATCAGCCCCAGCATTTT.

The chain is built from TRBV7-9 and TRBJ2-2; D uncertain. Trimming shortened V by 5 bases and J by 3 bases, and 10 bases separated the two germline ends. CDR3 length equals 14 residues. Germline-derived CDR1 and CDR2 are SEHNR and FQNEAQ (reference sequence). This CDR3 reads CASSPRGDTGELFF. The CDR3 nucleotides read TGTGCCAGCAGCCCCCGCGGAGACACCGGGGAGCTGTTTTTT.